These T cell receptor beta chains were read from a single sample in a study of blood T cell repertoires in COVID-19. Profiled with immunoSEQ multiplex PCR; TCRdb holds only in-frame clones, not every one. The data hold over 200,000 clones, with around 90% observed a single time. Sequenced material: peripheral blood. The receptors derive from a man in his 60s who had recovered from COVID-19. Both conserved end residues are part of each CDR3. The order of the fields is V gene, clone size, J gene, D gene, CDR3 DNA, CDR3 protein. D genes are given only for firm matches. Rows may omit the clone size; those that give it use once, few, many or a size class.

v_call: TRBV20-1; clone_size: NA; j_call: TRBJ1-2; d_call: NA; cdr3_nt: TGCAGTGCTAGTCGTTCGGGGAATCTAAACTATGGCTACACCTTC; cdr3_aa: CSASRSGNLNYGYTF
v_call: TRBV18; clone_size: NA; j_call: TRBJ2-3; d_call: TRBD1; cdr3_nt: TGTGCCAGCTCACGCGGGACAGGGAGCACAGATACGCAGTATTTT; cdr3_aa: CASSRGTGSTDTQYF
v_call: TRBV4-3; clone_size: NA; j_call: TRBJ2-1; d_call: NA; cdr3_nt: TGCGCCAGCAGCCAAGATTTTGGGTCCGGGAGTGTGATGAACAATGAGCAGTTCTTC; cdr3_aa: CASSQDFGSGSVMNNEQFF
v_call: TRBV19; clone_size: NA; j_call: TRBJ2-3; d_call: TRBD2; cdr3_nt: TGTGCCACCGGGACGGGGAGGGGAGATACGCAGTATTTT; cdr3_aa: CATGTGRGDTQYF
v_call: TRBV3-1/TRBV3-2; clone_size: NA; j_call: TRBJ1-5; d_call: NA; cdr3_nt: TGTGCCAGCAGCCCGAGTTGGCAGGGGAATCAGCCCCAGCATTTT; cdr3_aa: CASSPSWQGNQPQHF
v_call: TRBV12-3/TRBV12-4; clone_size: NA; j_call: TRBJ2-1; d_call: NA; cdr3_nt: TGTGCCAGCAGTTATGAGTTTGAGCAGTTCTTC; cdr3_aa: CASSYEFEQFF
v_call: TRBV5-1; clone_size: NA; j_call: TRBJ2-6; d_call: NA; cdr3_nt: TGCGCCAGCAGCTCCTCCGGGGGCTCTGGGGCCAACGTCCTGACTTTC; cdr3_aa: CASSSSGGSGANVLTF
v_call: TRBV12-3/TRBV12-4; clone_size: NA; j_call: TRBJ1-2; d_call: NA; cdr3_nt: TGTGCCAGCAGCAGGGGACACCAGCGGGGCTACACCTTC; cdr3_aa: CASSRGHQRGYTF
v_call: TRBV29-1; clone_size: once; j_call: TRBJ2-5; d_call: NA; cdr3_nt: TGCAGCGCATCGAGGAGAGGAGAGACCCAGTACTTC; cdr3_aa: CSASRRGETQYF
v_call: TRBV7-3; clone_size: NA; j_call: TRBJ2-2; d_call: NA; cdr3_nt: TGTGCCAGCAGCTTAAACGGCGGGACCCTCGCCGGGGAGCTGTTTTTT; cdr3_aa: CASSLNGGTLAGELFF
v_call: TRBV6-5; clone_size: NA; j_call: TRBJ1-2; d_call: NA; cdr3_nt: TGTGCCAGCACCCTTCAGCCGGGAGACTATGGCTACACCTTC; cdr3_aa: CASTLQPGDYGYTF
v_call: TRBV7-8; clone_size: NA; j_call: TRBJ1-1; d_call: TRBD1; cdr3_nt: TGTGCCAGCAGCGCCGCCGGGACAGTGAACACTGAAGCTTTCTTT; cdr3_aa: CASSAAGTVNTEAFF
v_call: TRBV2; clone_size: NA; j_call: TRBJ2-4; d_call: NA; cdr3_nt: TGTGCCAGCAATGCGGCAGGGATGGCCAAAAACATTCAGTACTTC; cdr3_aa: CASNAAGMAKNIQYF
v_call: TRBV10-1; clone_size: NA; j_call: TRBJ1-1; d_call: NA; cdr3_nt: TGCGCCAGCACCCGCTTCCGCTTGAGGCAGGGGAGAGACACTGAAGCTTTCTTT; cdr3_aa: CASTRFRLRQGRDTEAFF
v_call: TRBV18; clone_size: NA; j_call: TRBJ2-7; d_call: NA; cdr3_nt: TGTGCCAGCTCACCCTCGGGATCCGAGCAGTACTTC; cdr3_aa: CASSPSGSEQYF
v_call: TRBV9; clone_size: NA; j_call: TRBJ1-6; d_call: NA; cdr3_nt: TGTGCCAGCAGCGTATTAAATTCACCCCTCCACTTT; cdr3_aa: CASSVLNSPLHF
v_call: TRBV4-2; clone_size: NA; j_call: TRBJ1-2; d_call: NA; cdr3_nt: TGTGCCAGCAGCCAAGAGAGGGCAATGGACTATGGCTACACCTTC; cdr3_aa: CASSQERAMDYGYTF
v_call: TRBV19; clone_size: NA; j_call: TRBJ2-1; d_call: TRBD2; cdr3_nt: TGTGCCAGTAGGCAAACACTAGCGAGGAGACACAATGAGCAGTTCTTC; cdr3_aa: CASRQTLARRHNEQFF
v_call: TRBV7-9; clone_size: NA; j_call: TRBJ2-7; d_call: TRBD2; cdr3_nt: TGTGCCAGCAGTCCTAGACTAGCGGGATTTTACGAGCAGTACTTC; cdr3_aa: CASSPRLAGFYEQYF
v_call: TRBV28; clone_size: once; j_call: TRBJ1-2; d_call: NA; cdr3_nt: TGTGCCAGCAGTCCCGCCGTTGGACAGCAAGCTAACTATGGCTACACCTTC; cdr3_aa: CASSPAVGQQANYGYTF
v_call: TRBV28; clone_size: NA; j_call: TRBJ2-3; d_call: NA; cdr3_nt: TGTGCCAGCAGTTCCAGAGGGTACCTTAACACAGATACGCAGTATTTT; cdr3_aa: CASSSRGYLNTDTQYF
v_call: TRBV4-1; clone_size: once; j_call: TRBJ2-3; d_call: TRBD1; cdr3_nt: TGCGCCAGCAGCCAAGAACAGGGGGTTTGGGATACGCAGTATTTT; cdr3_aa: CASSQEQGVWDTQYF